This entry describes one TCR beta chain. Its matching antigen is unknown. This CDR3 has 17 residues. Looked up from germline, CDR1 is MGHDK and CDR2 is SYGVNS. V shed 1 base and J shed 3 bases, with 18 bases lying between them. This entry comes from a study of T cells after yellow fever vaccination. Study as a whole: Some fractions had low cell numbers, and these were prepared with SMART-Seq v4 Ultra Low Input. General observations from the study: Some clonotypes, a small share, were shared between CD4 and CD8 compartments. Clones that expanded after primary vaccination mostly reappeared after the booster (96% CD4, 88% CD8).

Making TCR cDNA involved 5'RACE template switching, which added UMIs and a universal primer site. TCRdb re-called the 5' RACE reads through MiXCR, storing one row per CDR3 protein. The sample carries under 80,000 distinct CDR3 sequences, 7.4% recorded once. This chain links TRBV25-1 with TRBJ2-5; TRBD2 is a possible D gene (6 bases). The source is a man aged 25 to 45 who received the YFV17D yellow fever vaccine. Material: CD8+ T cells sorted from PBMCs, obtained 15 days after the yellow fever booster vaccination. In DNA form, the CDR3 reads TGTGCCAGCAGTGAATTTGGCTGGGCTAGCGAAGAAGAGACCCAGTACTTC. Protein sequence: CASSEFGWASEEETQYF.